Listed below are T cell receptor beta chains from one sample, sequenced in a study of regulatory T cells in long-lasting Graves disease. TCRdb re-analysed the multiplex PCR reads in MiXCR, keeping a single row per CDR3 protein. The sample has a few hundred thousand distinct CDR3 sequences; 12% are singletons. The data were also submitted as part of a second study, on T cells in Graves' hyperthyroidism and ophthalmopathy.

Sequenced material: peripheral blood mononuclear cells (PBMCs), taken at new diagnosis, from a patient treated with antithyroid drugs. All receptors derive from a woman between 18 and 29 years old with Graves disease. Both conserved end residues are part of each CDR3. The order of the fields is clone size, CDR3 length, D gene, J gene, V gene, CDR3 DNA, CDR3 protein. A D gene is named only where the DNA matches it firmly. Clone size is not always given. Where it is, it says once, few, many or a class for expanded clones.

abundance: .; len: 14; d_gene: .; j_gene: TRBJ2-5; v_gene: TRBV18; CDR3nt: TGTGCCAGCTCTCCCACTCACATTTCAGAGACCCAGTACTTC; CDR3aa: CASSPTHISETQYF
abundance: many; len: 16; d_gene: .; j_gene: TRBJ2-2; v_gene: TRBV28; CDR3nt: TGTGCCAGCAGTTTCCGGCAGGGGGGCCCCACCGGGGAGCTGTTTTTT; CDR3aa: CASSFRQGGPTGELFF
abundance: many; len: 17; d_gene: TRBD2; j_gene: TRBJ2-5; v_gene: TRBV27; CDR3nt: TGTGCCAGCAGTAAATTAGCGGGAGGGCCGGGGATTGAGACCCAGTACTTC; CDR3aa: CASSKLAGGPGIETQYF
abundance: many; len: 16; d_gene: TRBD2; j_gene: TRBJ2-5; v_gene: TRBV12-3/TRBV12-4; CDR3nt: TGTGCCAGCAGAACCCTGACTAGCGGGGGGGTTGAGACCCAGTACTTC; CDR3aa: CASRTLTSGGVETQYF
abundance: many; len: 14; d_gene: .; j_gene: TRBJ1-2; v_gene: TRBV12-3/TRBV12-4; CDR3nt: TGTGCCAGCAGTTCCGTCACACCCTCCTATGGCTACACCTTC; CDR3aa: CASSSVTPSYGYTF
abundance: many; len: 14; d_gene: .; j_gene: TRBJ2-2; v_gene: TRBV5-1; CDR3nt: TGCGCCAGCAGCTTGAGCTGGAACACCGGGGAGCTGTTTTTT; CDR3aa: CASSLSWNTGELFF
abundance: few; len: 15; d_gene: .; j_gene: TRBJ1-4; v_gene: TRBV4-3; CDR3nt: TGCGCCAGCAGCCAAAATGACGGACTACTTGAAAAACTGTTTTTT; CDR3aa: CASSQNDGLLEKLFF
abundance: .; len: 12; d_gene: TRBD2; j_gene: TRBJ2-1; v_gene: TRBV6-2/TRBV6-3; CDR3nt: TGTGCCAGCAGTCCCCTCACGGGGGGGGAGTTCTTC; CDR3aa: CASSPLTGGEFF
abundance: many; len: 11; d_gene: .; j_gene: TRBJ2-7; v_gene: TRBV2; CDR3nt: TGTGCCATCAGGCCATCCTACGAGCAGTACTTC; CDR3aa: CAIRPSYEQYF
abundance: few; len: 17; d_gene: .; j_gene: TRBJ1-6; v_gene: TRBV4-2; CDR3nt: TGTGCCAGCAGCCGCACGGGAAAGAGCTCCTATAATTCACCCCTCCACTTT; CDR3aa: CASSRTGKSSYNSPLHF
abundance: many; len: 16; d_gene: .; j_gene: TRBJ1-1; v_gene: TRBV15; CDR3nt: TGTGCCACCAGCGAGATCCGACATCAGATGAACACTGAAGCTTTCTTT; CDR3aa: CATSEIRHQMNTEAFF
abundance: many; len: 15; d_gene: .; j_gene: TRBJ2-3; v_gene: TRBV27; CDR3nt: TGTGCCAGCAGTTTAAGTCGGGGGCACACAGATACGCAGTATTTT; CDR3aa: CASSLSRGHTDTQYF
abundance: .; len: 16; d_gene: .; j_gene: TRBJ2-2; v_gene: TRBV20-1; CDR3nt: TGCAGTGCTAGCGGGCACCAGGCGCTAGCGACCGGGGAGCTGTTTTTT; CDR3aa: CSASGHQALATGELFF
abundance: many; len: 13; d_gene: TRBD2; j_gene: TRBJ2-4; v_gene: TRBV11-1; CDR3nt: TGTGCCACCAGGGGACTAGCGGGAGACATTCAGTACTTC; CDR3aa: CATRGLAGDIQYF
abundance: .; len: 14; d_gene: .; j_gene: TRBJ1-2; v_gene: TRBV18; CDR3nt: TGTGCCAGCTCACCAACGGGGGGGATCCATGGCTACACCTTC; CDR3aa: CASSPTGGIHGYTF
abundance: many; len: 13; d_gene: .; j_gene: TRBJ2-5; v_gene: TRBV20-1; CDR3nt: TGCAGTGCAGCCGGCCCCTCCGGCGAGGCCCAGTACTTC; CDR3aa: CSAAGPSGEAQYF
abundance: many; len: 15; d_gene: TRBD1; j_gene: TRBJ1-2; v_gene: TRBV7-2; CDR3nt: TGTGCCAGCAGCATTGGGACAGGGGCACACTATGGCTACACCTTC; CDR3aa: CASSIGTGAHYGYTF
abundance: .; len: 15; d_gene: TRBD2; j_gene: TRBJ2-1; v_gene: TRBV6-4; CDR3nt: TGTGCCAGCAGTGATAGACTAGCGGGCTTCAATGAGCAGTTCTTC; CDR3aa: CASSDRLAGFNEQFF